These 17 T cell receptor beta chains were all obtained from the same sample, sequenced in a study of T cell repertoires in cytomegalovirus infection. TCRdb independently ran MiXCR on the reads; one entry per CDR3 protein. Counted here are approximately 750,000 distinct CDR3 sequences, less than 40% occurring once; the ten biggest clones make up 2.5% to 3.5%. Sequencing input: PBMCs. The receptors here all came from a human donor in good health (CMV status not recorded). Some clones in this sample may be carry-over from other donors' samples.

This clonotype occurred a few times. The chain links TRBV28 to TRBJ2-7; D remains ambiguous. The germline gives CDR1 MDHEN, CDR2 SYDVKM. Trimming took 7 bases from V and 2 from J, leaving 12 bases between them. The CDR3 has 13 amino acids. CDR3 sequence reads: CASTFDAAYEQYF. The CDR3 region has the DNA TGTGCCAGCACCTTTGACGCGGCCTACGAGCAGTACTTC.

The rearrangement links TRBV7-2 to TRBJ2-4; D is undetermined. Trimming took 3 bases from V and 0 from J, leaving 15 bases between them. This CDR3 has 17 residues. The germline gives CDR1 SGHTA, CDR2 FQGNSA. DNA for the CDR3: TGTGCCAGCAGCTTGATCCTCTCCTTGACAGCCAAAAACATTCAGTACTTC. As protein: CASSLILSLTAKNIQYF.

The rearrangement links TRBV12-3 or TRBV12-4 to TRBJ2-3; D tentatively reads TRBD1 or TRBD2 (6 bases each). CDR3 length: 14 amino acids. The V end was cut by 5 bases, the J end by 4 bases, with 13 bases between. CDR3 in amino acids: CASSEGGSADTQYF. DNA for the CDR3: TGTGCCAGCAGTGAGGGGGGATCGGCAGATACGCAGTATTTT.

This clonotype was picked up a small number of times. V gene TRBV4-2 combines with J gene TRBJ2-3, with 9 bases aligning to TRBD2. Unmatched junction bases numbered 9, after V lost 3 bases and J lost 5 bases. The CDR3 extends over 16 amino acids. Germline values: CDR1 LGHNA, CDR2 YNFKEQ. The CDR3 sequence: CASSQVRGGAGDTQYF. The CDR3 region has the DNA TGTGCCAGCAGCCAGGTTCGCGGGGGGGCGGGAGATACGCAGTATTTT.

The V call is TRBV4-2, the J call TRBJ1-1; possibly TRBD1 for D (6 bases). V was cut by 4 bases and J by 7 bases, with 16 bases left in between. Germline loops: CDR1 LGHNA, CDR2 YNFKEQ. There are 14 residues in the CDR3. The CDR3 here is CASSPRTEGGEAFF. In nucleotides, the CDR3 is TGTGCCAGCAGCCCCCGGACAGAGGGGGGTGAAGCTTTCTTT.

This sequence joins TRBV28 and TRBJ1-1; D gene uncertain. Germline loops: CDR1 MDHEN, CDR2 SYDVKM. The CDR3 totals 14 residues. Trimming took off 6 bases at V and 0 bases at J, with 11 bases between the two ends. This CDR3 is CASRPYSLNTEAFF. The CDR3 coding sequence is TGTGCCAGCAGGCCCTACAGCCTGAACACTGAAGCTTTCTTT. Based on the CDR3 plus reference TRBV28 and TRBJ1-1, the full variable domain is DVKVTQSSRYLVKRTGEKVFLECVQDMDHENMFWYRQDPGLGLRLIYFSYDVKMKEKGDIPEGYSVSREKKERFSLILESASTNQTSMYLCASRPYSLNTEAFFGQGTRLTVV.

A single count supports this clonotype. This may be a read error: a much more frequent sequence differs by one nucleotide. The V call is TRBV7-2, the J call TRBJ2-5, with TRBD2 identical over 10 bases. CDR3 length: 16 amino acids. Germline V gene data show CDR1 as SGHTA and CDR2 as FQGNSA. In DNA, the CDR3 is TGTGCCAGCAGCTTATCTACGGGAGCGGGGGGGGAGACCAAGTACTTC. Translating it yields CASSLSTGAGGETKYF.

This chain joins TRBV4-1 and TRBJ1-5; D may be TRBD1 (5 bases). This CDR3 is built from 15 residues. Germline loops: CDR1 MGHRA, CDR2 YSYEKL. Trimming left V 2 bases short and J 1 base short, with 9 bases between. In DNA form, the CDR3 reads TGCGCCAGCAGCCAATTTCAGGGAAGCAATCAGCCCCAGCATTTT. Its protein is CASSQFQGSNQPQHF.

The V and J genes are TRBV6-8 and TRBJ1-4; D is unclear. Germline V gene sequence: CDR1 MNHGY, CDR2 SAAAGT. The V end lost 5 bases, the J end lost 4 bases, and 11 bases lay between the germline ends. The CDR3 contains 14 residues. The CDR3 loop reads CASSVGDVNEKLFF. Written as DNA, the CDR3 is TGTGCCAGCAGTGTCGGGGATGTTAATGAAAAACTGTTTTTT.

There are many counts of this clonotype. J is TRBJ1-1 and V is TRBV10-3; 8 bases map to TRBD1. With V trimmed by 5 bases and J by 1 base, 0 bases remained unmatched. Germline V gene data show CDR1 as ENHRY and CDR2 as SYGVKD. The CDR3 runs to 13 residues. Here the CDR3 DNA reads TGTGCCATCAGTACAGGGGGGAACACTGAAGCTTTCTTT. It encodes CAISTGGNTEAFF.

This clonotype turned up a few times. The chain carries TRBV20-1 and TRBJ1-5; D perhaps matches TRBD1 (5 bases). This CDR3 contains 15 residues. Per germline, CDR1 DFQATT and CDR2 SNEGSKA (reference sequence). With 3 bases removed from V and 4 bases from J, the gap between germline ends came to 16 bases. CDR3 bases: TGCAGTGCTAGTGTAGTCCAGGGAAATAATCAGCCCCAGCATTTT. Translation: CSASVVQGNNQPQHF.

This clonotype has more than one count but fewer than ten. The CDR3 bases are TGTGCCAGCAGCTTAGGAAAGGCCAGGGGCGCCGAGCAGTACTTC. Encoded protein: CASSLGKARGAEQYF. The rearrangement links TRBV7-6 to TRBJ2-7; tentative D call: TRBD1 (6 bases). Trimming pared 1 base from V and 6 bases from J, leaving 16 bases between. CDR1 is SGHVS, CDR2 FNYEAQ, per germline. CDR3 length: 15 amino acids. The entire variable domain, with the rest obtained from reference TRBV7-6 and TRBJ2-7, is as follows: GAGVSQSPRYKVTKRGQDVALRCDPISGHVSLYWYRQALGQGPEFLTYFNYEAQQDKSGLPNDRFSAERPEGSISTLTIQRTEQRDSAMYRCASSLGKARGAEQYFGPGTRLTVT.

This chain uses TRBV15 with TRBJ2-2; D gene ambiguous. Germline V gives CDR1 LNHNV, CDR2 YYDKDF (reference sequence). The length of the CDR3 is 16 residues. V lost 1 base, J lost 5 bases, and 14 bases lay in between. The CDR3, as DNA: TGTGCCACCAGCAGAGCTCCCGGCCGGCTTACCGGGGAGCTGTTTTTT. It codes for CATSRAPGRLTGELFF. The complete variable domain, with remaining parts taken from reference TRBV15 and TRBJ2-2, reads DAMVIQNPRYQVTQFGKPVTLSCSQTLNHNVMYWYQQKSSQAPKLLFHYYDKDFNNEADTPDNFQSRRPNTSFCFLDIRSPGLGDTAMYLCATSRAPGRLTGELFFGEGSRLTVL.

This clonotype was seen more than once but under ten times. The chain couples TRBV20-1 to TRBJ2-5; TRBD2 matches at 9 bases. Per the germline V gene, CDR1 is DFQATT and CDR2 is SNEGSKA (reference sequence). The length of the CDR3 is 15 residues. The V and J ends lost 1 base and 7 bases, in that order; junction bases with no gene match: 10. The CDR3, as DNA: TGCAGTGCTAGAGGTCGGACTAGCGCCCTAGGGACCCAGTACTTC. As protein: CSARGRTSALGTQYF.

The chain is built from TRBV7-6 and TRBJ2-2; 11 positions agree with TRBD2. This CDR3 is built from 21 residues. Germline CDR1 SGHVS, CDR2 FNYEAQ. J lost 0 bases, V lost 0 bases, and 12 bases had no gene match. The CDR3 loop reads CASSLALRGLADLSNTGELFF. Here the CDR3 DNA reads TGTGCCAGCAGCTTAGCCCTAAGGGGACTAGCGGACCTTTCGAACACCGGGGAGCTGTTTTTT.

J is TRBJ1-2 and V is TRBV24-1; 7 nucleotides align to TRBD1. The CDR3 spans 16 residues. Germline CDR1 is KGHDR and CDR2 is SFDVKD. Losses at the gene ends were 3 bases for V and 6 bases for J; bases not matched to a gene: 12. Written as DNA, the CDR3 is TGTGCCACCAGTGATACGACCACAGACAGGGTTAATGGCTACACCTTC. It encodes CATSDTTTDRVNGYTF.

This clonotype was detected a few times. The chain recombines TRBV12-3 or TRBV12-4 with TRBJ1-4, with 7 bases that match TRBD1. CDR3 size: 14 residues. V shed 6 bases, J shed 7 bases, and the junction held 8 bases outside the gene matches. Written as DNA, the CDR3 is TGTGCCAGCAGAGGACAGGCCCGAGGTGAAAAACTGTTTTTT. Translating gives CASRGQARGEKLFF.